These T cell receptor beta chains were read from a single sample in a study of blood T cell repertoires in COVID-19. Sequenced by immunoSEQ multiplex PCR; TCRdb stores in-frame clones only, minus some. The profile covers approximately 150,000 clones, with approximately 89% appearing a single time and around 1.6% taken by the ten largest. Sequences were obtained from peripheral blood. The receptors derive from a human donor in a cohort sampled during active COVID-19. Both conserved end residues are part of each CDR3. Each record gives: V gene, clone size, D gene, J gene, CDR3 protein, CDR3 DNA. A D gene is named only where the DNA matches it firmly. Not all rows give a size; the values are once, few, many and, for expanded clones, a class.

>TRBV23-1|.|.|TRBJ1-1
CASSHGLGGRPTFNTEAFF
TGCGCCAGCAGTCATGGACTCGGAGGGCGCCCCACCTTCAACACTGAAGCTTTCTTT
>TRBV9|.|TRBD2|TRBJ2-3
CASSSRGGGTDTQYF
TGTGCCAGCAGCTCGCGAGGCGGGGGAACAGATACGCAGTATTTT
>TRBV11-3|.|.|TRBJ2-1
CASSLSTGEQFF
TGTGCCAGCAGCTTGTCGACTGGGGAGCAGTTCTTC
>TRBV11-2|once|TRBD1|TRBJ2-7
CASSLGRQGLYEQYF
TGTGCCAGCAGCTTAGGACGACAGGGGTTATACGAGCAGTACTTC
>TRBV27|few|.|TRBJ2-2
CASSTRRANTGELFF
TGTGCCAGCAGCACGAGGAGGGCGAACACCGGGGAGCTGTTTTTT
>TRBV5-6|.|.|TRBJ2-3
CASSFSWGADTQYF
TGTGCCAGCAGCTTTAGCTGGGGAGCAGATACGCAGTATTTT
>TRBV6-2/TRBV6-3|.|.|TRBJ1-5
CASSHGGGNQPQHF
TGTGCCAGCAGCCACGGCGGGGGCAATCAGCCCCAGCATTTT
>TRBV11-1|.|TRBD1|TRBJ2-5
CASSSLGQGQETQYF
TGTGCCAGCAGCTCCCTCGGACAGGGTCAAGAGACCCAGTACTTC
>TRBV7-9|.|.|TRBJ1-1
CASSRDSGTEAFF
TGTGCCAGCAGCAGGGACTCGGGGACTGAAGCTTTCTTT
>TRBV6-6|.|TRBD1|TRBJ1-3
CASSANDRVGYTIYF
TGTGCCAGCAGTGCAAACGACAGGGTTGGTTACACCATATATTTT
>TRBV7-8|.|TRBD2|TRBJ2-3
CASNRWGGDTDTQYF
TGTGCCAGCAATCGCTGGGGGGGAGACACAGATACGCAGTATTTT
>TRBV6-4|.|TRBD2|TRBJ2-2
CASSAGTSPGELFF
TGTGCCAGCAGTGCCGGGACTAGTCCCGGGGAGCTGTTTTTT
>TRBV7-8|.|.|TRBJ2-3
CASSAIGADTQYF
TGTGCCAGCTCTGCGATTGGAGCAGATACGCAGTATTTT
>TRBV12-5|once|.|TRBJ2-5
CASGLFRTGETQYF
TGTGCTAGTGGTTTGTTCAGGACTGGGGAGACCCAGTACTTC
>TRBV9|.|.|TRBJ1-3
CASSVVAGDGNTIYF
TGTGCCAGCAGCGTAGTTGCAGGGGACGGAAACACCATATATTTT
>TRBV6-2/TRBV6-3|.|TRBD1|TRBJ2-7
CASSYRTPGQGAYEQYF
TGTGCCAGCAGTTATCGGACACCGGGACAGGGGGCCTACGAGCAGTACTTC
>TRBV5-8|once|.|TRBJ1-5
CASSLAGQGSNQPQHF
TGTGCCAGCAGCTTGGCCGGGCAGGGAAGCAATCAGCCCCAGCATTTT
>TRBV19|.|.|TRBJ2-7
CASSIRTAYEQYF
TGTGCCAGTAGTATTCGGACAGCCTACGAGCAGTACTTC
>TRBV5-4|.|.|TRBJ1-1
CASSTRVGRTEAFF
TGTGCCAGCAGCACGCGGGTTGGGAGGACTGAAGCTTTCTTT
>TRBV2|.|.|TRBJ2-7
CASLDSFSYEQYF
TGTGCCAGCCTGGACAGCTTCTCCTACGAGCAGTACTTC
>TRBV6-1|.|.|TRBJ2-1
CASSEGWGAQNEQFF
TGTGCCAGCAGTGAAGGGTGGGGAGCACAGAATGAGCAGTTCTTC
>TRBV5-4|.|.|TRBJ1-2
CASSPGGYGYTF
TGTGCCAGCAGCCCAGGAGGCTATGGCTACACCTTC
>TRBV6-1|.|.|TRBJ1-1
CASSEPGEDTEAFF
TGTGCCAGCAGTGAACCGGGAGAGGACACTGAAGCTTTCTTT
>TRBV25-1|.|.|TRBJ2-3
CASSELQGTDTQYF
TGTGCCAGCAGTGAACTCCAGGGCACAGATACGCAGTATTTT
>TRBV5-4|.|TRBD1|TRBJ2-1
CASSLDRGKQFF
TGTGCCAGCAGCTTGGACAGGGGAAAGCAGTTCTTC
>TRBV25-1|.|TRBD1|TRBJ1-1
CASSVHVQGTEAFF
TGTGCCAGCAGTGTCCACGTACAGGGGACTGAAGCTTTCTTT
>TRBV6-6|.|TRBD1|TRBJ1-1
CASSPQGGSTGAFF
TGTGCCAGCAGCCCACAGGGGGGGTCGACGGGAGCTTTCTTT
>TRBV10-2|.|.|TRBJ2-7
CASSESAPYEQYF
TGCGCCAGCAGTGAGTCGGCCCCCTACGAGCAGTACTTC
>TRBV3-1/TRBV3-2|once|.|TRBJ1-1
CASSRLSWATEAFF
TGTGCCAGCAGCCGCCTTTCATGGGCCACTGAAGCTTTCTTT
>TRBV29-1|.|.|TRBJ1-2
CSVGNVDPGGYTF
TGCAGCGTTGGTAACGTTGATCCAGGGGGCTACACCTTC
>TRBV2|.|.|TRBJ1-1
CASSESGHRNTEAFF
TGTGCCAGCAGTGAGAGCGGGCACAGGAACACTGAAGCTTTCTTT
>TRBV6-5|.|TRBD1|TRBJ2-5
CASSHNRGSQETQYF
TGTGCCAGCAGCCACAACAGGGGGTCCCAAGAGACCCAGTACTTC
>TRBV4-1|.|.|TRBJ2-3
CASSQVGTDTQYF
TGCGCCAGCAGCCAGGTCGGGACAGATACGCAGTATTTT
>TRBV9|.|TRBD1|TRBJ1-6
CASSQSGQGYSPLHF
TGTGCCAGCAGCCAATCGGGACAGGGCTATTCACCCCTCCACTTT
>TRBV18|.|.|TRBJ2-7
CASSDESGANSYEQYF
TGTGCCAGCTCGGATGAGTCGGGTGCTAACTCCTACGAGCAGTACTTC
>TRBV6-6|.|TRBD1|TRBJ1-4
CASSWGQLNEKLFF
TGTGCCAGCAGTTGGGGACAGCTTAATGAAAAACTGTTTTTT
>TRBV6-2/TRBV6-3|.|TRBD2|TRBJ2-5
CASSLGRGGPETQYF
TGTGCCAGCAGCCTGGGGCGGGGGGGCCCGGAGACCCAGTACTTC
>TRBV19|.|TRBD1|TRBJ1-1
CATRQGHRNTEAFF
TGTGCCACCAGACAGGGTCACAGGAACACTGAAGCTTTCTTT
>TRBV5-1|.|.|TRBJ2-1
CASSNEGSGLRGEQFF
TGCGCCAGCAGCAACGAGGGTTCGGGGTTGCGTGGTGAGCAGTTCTTC
>TRBV18|.|.|TRBJ1-1
CASSPEDRVNTEAFF
TGTGCCAGCTCACCCGAGGACAGAGTGAACACTGAAGCTTTCTTT
>TRBV19|.|TRBD2|TRBJ2-1
CASSIEGLAAYNEQFF
TGTGCCAGTAGTATAGAAGGACTAGCGGCCTACAATGAGCAGTTCTTC
>TRBV7-2|.|.|TRBJ1-6
CASSLAAGNSPLHF
TGTGCCAGCAGCTTAGCCGCCGGGAATTCACCCCTCCACTTT
>TRBV29-1|.|.|TRBJ1-2
CSVPGGSGTRGYTF
TGCAGCGTCCCTGGGGGGTCAGGGACGCGTGGCTACACCTTC
>TRBV4-2|.|.|TRBJ1-4
CASSQGPAGYTNEKLFF
TGTGCCAGCAGCCAAGGTCCTGCAGGGTATACTAATGAAAAACTGTTTTTT
>TRBV2|.|.|TRBJ2-5
CASSVRAETQYF
TGTGCCAGCAGTGTCAGGGCCGAGACCCAGTACTTC
>TRBV7-2|.|.|TRBJ2-7
CASSLDPGAVYEQYF
TGTGCCAGCAGCTTAGATCCAGGGGCGGTCTACGAGCAGTACTTC
>TRBV30|.|.|TRBJ1-6
CAWSVPLGENSPLHF
TGTGCCTGGAGTGTCCCGCTAGGGGAAAATTCACCCCTCCACTTT
>TRBV7-2|.|.|TRBJ2-5
CASSPSGSRETQYF
TGTGCCAGCAGCCCCTCGGGGTCCAGAGAGACCCAGTACTTC
>TRBV15|.|TRBD1|TRBJ1-1
CATSIGQGWGNTEAFF
TGTGCCACCAGCATAGGACAGGGATGGGGGAACACTGAAGCTTTCTTT
>TRBV3-1/TRBV3-2|once|.|TRBJ1-6
CASSNRGYENSPLHF
TGTGCCAGCAGCAATCGGGGGTATGAGAATTCACCCCTCCACTTT
>TRBV6-1|.|.|TRBJ2-3
CASSEAGGQGWDTQYF
TGTGCCAGCAGTGAAGCTGGCGGCCAGGGGTGGGATACGCAGTATTTT
>TRBV6-5|.|TRBD2|TRBJ2-5
CASSFEKRGGETQYF
TGTGCCAGCAGTTTCGAGAAGCGGGGCGGGGAGACCCAGTACTTC
>TRBV7-3|.|.|TRBJ2-2
CASTDNGSGELFF
TGTGCCAGCACCGATAATGGCTCCGGGGAGCTGTTTTTT